The next 22 T cell receptor beta chains were all read from a single sample in a study of long-term antiretroviral therapy in people with HIV. Researchers ran immunoSEQ v3.0 at survey level. The data were produced by immunoSEQ multiplex PCR, yet TCRdb's version contains in-frame clones alone and is incomplete. The table lists 30,000 to 40,000 clones, 70% to 90% of them singletons. This sample comprised unsorted PBMCs, obtained 1.1 years after starting antiretroviral therapy. These receptors were taken from a man aged 18-30 years with HIV.

This clone is medium-sized by share. The chain uses TRBV7-6 and TRBJ2-4, with 8 bases identical to TRBD1. The CDR3 has 16 amino acids. CDR1 SGHVS and CDR2 FNYEAQ come from the germline V gene. V lost 5 bases and J lost 5; bases outside the gene matches: 11. The CDR3 DNA is TGTGCCAGCAGCCCGGGGTTGACAGGGGTCGAAAACATTCAGTACTTC. It translates to CASSPGLTGVENIQYF.

In its sample, this clone ranks as medium-sized. The chain carries TRBV27 and TRBJ2-2, with a weak D call TRBD1 (5 bases). V was trimmed by 3 bases and J by 9 bases, leaving 14 bases between them. Germline CDR1 and CDR2: MNHEY and SMNVEV (reference sequence). The CDR3 length is 14 residues. The CDR3 DNA follows: TGTGCCAGCAGTTTTTGGCAGGGCAAGCGGGAGCTGTTTTTT. Amino acid sequence: CASSFWQGKRELFF.

The V and J genes are TRBV19 and TRBJ2-2, with 9 bases lining up with TRBD1. Trimming removed 10 bases from V and 2 bases from J; junction bases left unmatched: 8. The germline gives CDR1 LNHDA, CDR2 SQIVND (reference sequence). The CDR3 has 15 residues. For the CDR3, the DNA is TGTGCCAATCTCGGGACAGGGAGCAACACCGGGGAGCTGTTTTTT. This sequence encodes CANLGTGSNTGELFF. The full variable domain, completed using reference TRBV19 and TRBJ2-2, is DGGITQSPKYLFRKEGQNVTLSCEQNLNHDAMYWYRQDPGQGLRLIYYSQIVNDFQKGDIAEGYSVSREKKESFPLTVTSAQKNPTAFYLCANLGTGSNTGELFFGEGSRLTVL.

This sequence joins TRBV18 and TRBJ1-1; the D is unclear. Germline V CDR1 and CDR2: KGHSH, LQKENI. The CDR3 has 16 amino acids. The germline V and J ends were trimmed by 0 bases and 1 base, with 12 bases remaining between them. CDR3 bases: TGTGCCAGCTCACCACCGGTCGGCACCCGGAACACTGAAGCTTTCTTT. Protein product: CASSPPVGTRNTEAFF.

Only one count was recorded for this clone. The chain combines TRBV28 with TRBJ1-2, with D unresolved. Trimming left V 6 bases short and J 8 bases short, with 13 bases between. CDR1 is MDHEN and CDR2 is SYDVKM in the germline V gene. The CDR3 covers 12 residues. The chain's CDR3 is CASRRREYGYTF. CDR3 coding DNA: TGTGCCAGCAGACGGAGGGAATACGGCTACACCTTC.

The chain recombines TRBV23-1 with TRBJ2-5; D is uncertain. TRBV23-1 is marked as an open reading frame, function uncertain. V lost 4 bases and J lost 5, with 8 bases in between. CDR3 size: 12 residues. Here the CDR3 DNA reads TGCGCCAGCAGTCCGAGTCGGGAGACCCAGTACTTC. Translation: CASSPSRETQYF.

The chain is built from TRBV30 and TRBJ1-1; TRBD1 aligns across 9 bases. The trim removed 3 bases at V and 1 base at J, leaving 3 bases unmatched. CDR1 is GTSNPN, CDR2 SVGIG, per germline (reference sequence). The CDR3 contains 14 residues. The CDR3 sequence is CAWRRGQGNTEAFF. Here the CDR3 DNA reads TGTGCCTGGAGGAGGGGACAGGGGAACACTGAAGCTTTCTTT.

The V gene is TRBV2, the J gene TRBJ1-4, with D possibly TRBD1 on 6 matching bases. From germline, CDR1 is SNHLY and CDR2 FYNNEI. V was cut by 5 bases and J by 7 bases, with 23 bases left in between. The CDR3 is 17 residues long. The CDR3 bases are TGTGCCAGCAGTCGGAGGCAGGGGTGGGAGACCCGTGAAAAACTGTTTTTT. Its protein product is CASSRRQGWETREKLFF.

This CDR3 reads CASSLGQVGDTEAFF. In nucleotides, the CDR3 is TGCGCCAGCAGCTTGGGCCAGGTAGGGGACACTGAAGCTTTCTTT. The chain has TRBV5-1 and TRBJ1-1; TRBD1 might be the D (5 bases). The CDR3 spans 15 residues. V was clipped by 0 bases and J by 3 bases, with 12 bases between them. In germline, CDR1 is SGHRS, CDR2 YFSETQ.

This clone was observed a few times. The rearrangement joins TRBV4-1 to TRBJ2-7, with unresolved D. The length of the CDR3 is 13 residues. Germline V gene data show CDR1 as MGHRA and CDR2 as YSYEKL. V lost 0 bases and J lost 5, with 8 bases in between. The CDR3 loop reads CASSQEAGNEQYF. The CDR3 nucleotides are TGCGCCAGCAGCCAAGAAGCCGGTAACGAGCAGTACTTC.

The rearrangement uses TRBV9 and TRBJ2-7; D is possibly TRBD2 (5 bases). Germline-derived CDR1 and CDR2 are SGDLS and YYNGEE. The V end was cut by 2 bases, the J end by 0 bases, with 9 bases between. This CDR3 has 14 residues. This chain's CDR3 is CASSVGVDSYEQYF. The CDR3, as DNA: TGTGCCAGCAGCGTGGGAGTAGACTCCTACGAGCAGTACTTC. The full variable domain, in which reference TRBV9 and TRBJ2-7 provide the parts outside the CDR3, is DSGVTQTPKHLITATGQRVTLRCSPRSGDLSVYWYQQSLDQGLQFLIQYYNGEERAKGNILERFSAQQFPDLHSELNLSSLELGDSALYFCASSVGVDSYEQYFGPGTRLTVT.

There are a few counts of this clone. The junction departs from the called germline gene at one end, perhaps through a read error. The rearrangement uses TRBV2 and TRBJ1-5; D gene uncertain. The germline gives CDR1 SNHLY, CDR2 FYNNEI. The CDR3 runs 13 residues. The CDR3 sequence is CASNPASNRPQHF. The CDR3 DNA reads as TGTGCCAGCAACCCGGCCAGTAATCGGCCCCAGCATTTT.

The chain combines TRBV5-1 with TRBJ1-1; possibly TRBD1 for D (5 bases). The germline V and J ends were trimmed by 2 bases and 4 bases, with 12 bases remaining between them. Germline assignment: CDR1 SGHRS and CDR2 YFSETQ. The CDR3 has 14 amino acids. CDR3 coding DNA: TGCGCCAGCAGCTTCGGGACGACGGGCACTGAAGCTTTCTTT. This encodes CASSFGTTGTEAFF.

This chain connects TRBV27 to TRBJ1-1; 7 nucleotides agree with TRBD1. The CDR3 consists of 14 residues. Trimming cost V 6 bases and J 5 bases; bases outside gene matches: 9. Per the germline V gene, CDR1 is MNHEY and CDR2 is SMNVEV (reference sequence). The CDR3 spells CASRPRGPGTEAFF. The CDR3 DNA is TGTGCCAGCAGACCGAGGGGGCCCGGGACTGAAGCTTTCTTT.

The chain couples TRBV27 to TRBJ2-7; 8 nucleotides agree with TRBD1. After removal of 2 bases from V and 4 bases from J, the junction contained 4 bases not matched to a gene. The germline V gene has CDR1 MNHEY and CDR2 SMNVEV (reference sequence). This CDR3 has 14 amino acids. Here the CDR3 DNA reads TGTGCCAGCAGTTTAGGACAGGGTGGTTACGAGCAGTACTTC. Protein sequence: CASSLGQGGYEQYF.

The rearrangement links TRBV9 to TRBJ1-1, with D uncertain. Trimming stripped 4 bases from V and 0 bases from J, with 13 bases between. Per germline, CDR1 SGDLS and CDR2 YYNGEE. The CDR3 extends over 15 amino acids. In DNA, the CDR3 is TGTGCCAGCAGCCCCTCCCCGGGTATGAACACTGAAGCTTTCTTT. This translates into CASSPSPGMNTEAFF.

The chain recombines TRBV27 with TRBJ2-1, with D unclear. V lost 0 bases to trimming and J lost 3 bases, with 18 bases between them. Germline V gene data show CDR1 as MNHEY and CDR2 as SMNVEV (reference sequence). This CDR3 has 18 amino acids. CDR3 nucleotides: TGTGCCAGCAGTTTATCTCCCATTGTGGGTTCGCTCTACAATGAGCAGTTCTTC. Protein product: CASSLSPIVGSLYNEQFF.

The chain employs TRBV6-5 and TRBJ1-5, with D tentatively TRBD1 (5 bases). V shed 0 bases and J shed 5 bases, with 8 bases lying between them. The germline V gene encodes CDR1 MNHEY and CDR2 SVGAGI. The length of the CDR3 is 14 residues. The CDR3 reads CASSYSMGDQPQHF. The CDR3 nucleotides read TGTGCCAGCAGTTACTCGATGGGGGATCAGCCCCAGCATTTT.

V and J are TRBV2 and TRBJ2-7; D gene ambiguous. V dropped 5 bases and J dropped 0 bases, with 2 bases sitting between them. The CDR3 is 11 amino acids. In germline, CDR1 is SNHLY, CDR2 FYNNEI. CDR3 sequence reads: CASSSSYEQYF. The DNA for the CDR3 is TGTGCCAGCAGTTCCTCCTACGAGCAGTACTTC.

This clone occurred a few times. V usage is TRBV18 and J usage is TRBJ1-2, with 8 nucleotides matching TRBD1. V lost 6 bases to trimming and J lost 4 bases; unmatched junction nucleotides: 7. Germline CDR1 KGHSH, CDR2 LQKENI. The CDR3 is 14 residues long. The CDR3 loop is CASSSGQGGYGYTF. CDR3 nucleotide sequence: TGTGCCAGCTCGTCTGGACAGGGAGGCTATGGCTACACCTTC. The complete variable domain, with remaining parts taken from reference TRBV18 and TRBJ1-2, reads NAGVMQNPRHLVRRRGQEARLRCSPMKGHSHVYWYRQLPEEGLKFMVYLQKENIIDESGMPKERFSAEFPKEGPSILRIQQVVRGDSAAYFCASSSGQGGYGYTFGSGTRLTVV.

The genes are TRBV15 and TRBJ1-4, with D perhaps matching TRBD1 (5 bases). Per the germline V gene, CDR1 is LNHNV and CDR2 is YYDKDF (reference sequence). Trimming removed 0 bases from V and 6 bases from J, with 8 bases in between. The CDR3 length is 14 residues. CDR3 loop: CATSRETDDEKLFF. CDR3 DNA: TGTGCCACCAGCAGAGAGACAGACGATGAAAAACTGTTTTTT.

The chain couples TRBV5-1 to TRBJ1-2; D is possibly TRBD1 (6 bases). Germline assignment: CDR1 SGHRS and CDR2 YFSETQ. V was clipped by 0 bases and J by 1 base, with 16 bases between them. The CDR3 sequence is 17 residues long. CDR3 coding DNA: TGCGCCAGCAGCTTGGGAGGGGGACCGGGAGATAACTATGGCTACACCTTC. Protein sequence: CASSLGGGPGDNYGYTF.